Below are 22 T cell receptor beta chains sequenced from a single sample in a study of OX40 agonist ivuxolimab in advanced cancers. Measured with immunoSEQ multiplex PCR; TCRdb has only the in-frame clones, and not every one. This sample has 25,000 to 30,000 clones; approximately 79% occur once, and the top ten carry about 29%. The sample here was CD4+ or CD8+ T cells sorted from blood, taken in a trial of the OX40 agonist ivuxolimab. These receptors were taken from an adult with an advanced solid tumor such as melanoma, head and neck, liver or kidney cancer.

The rearrangement uses TRBV13 and TRBJ2-1; D not resolved. Looked up from germline, CDR1 is PRHDT and CDR2 is FYEKMQ (reference sequence). The CDR3 runs to 13 residues. Trimming took off 3 bases at V and 4 bases at J, with 7 bases between the two ends. This CDR3 reads CASSFGKYNEQFF. In nucleotides, the CDR3 is TGTGCCAGCAGCTTCGGTAAATACAATGAGCAGTTCTTC.

The V gene is TRBV2, the J gene TRBJ2-4; 10 nucleotides align to TRBD1. The germline V gene has CDR1 SNHLY and CDR2 FYNNEI. The CDR3 covers 15 residues. With V trimmed by 3 bases and J by 3 bases, 2 bases remained unmatched. The CDR3 reads CASSDWDRGKNIQYF. The CDR3 nucleotides are TGTGCCAGCAGTGATTGGGACAGGGGCAAAAACATTCAGTACTTC. Using reference TRBV2 and TRBJ2-4 for the parts outside the CDR3, the full variable domain is EPEVTQTPSHQVTQMGQEVILRCVPISNHLYFYWYRQILGQKVEFLVSFYNNEISEKSEIFDDQFSVERPDGSNFTLKIRSTKLEDSAMYFCASSDWDRGKNIQYFGAGTRLSVL.

In this sample, this clone turned up once. J is TRBJ2-7 and V is TRBV30, with D unresolved. The CDR3 length is 12 residues. Germline CDR1 reads GTSNPN; CDR2 reads SVGIG (reference sequence). V dropped 3 bases and J dropped 3 bases, with 9 bases sitting between them. CDR3 coding DNA: TGTGCCTGGAGGGGTCATAGCTACGAGCAGTACTTC. Protein: CAWRGHSYEQYF. The whole variable domain, filled in from reference TRBV30 and TRBJ2-7, reads SQTIHQWPATLVQPVGSPLSLECTVEGTSNPNLYWYRQAAGRGLQLLFYSVGIGQISSEVPQNLSASRPQDRQFILSSKKLLLSDSGFYLCAWRGHSYEQYFGPGTRLTVT.

V gene TRBV10-3 combines with J gene TRBJ1-1; 7 positions agree with TRBD1. The V segment lost 6 bases and the J segment 6 bases; nucleotides outside the gene matches: 10. Germline V gives CDR1 ENHRY, CDR2 SYGVKD. The CDR3 is made up of 14 amino acids. The CDR3 reads CAIRNPRGYPEAFF. The CDR3 region has the DNA TGTGCCATCAGGAACCCCAGGGGGTATCCTGAAGCTTTCTTT.

The chain is built from TRBV6-6 and TRBJ2-1; the D gene is possibly TRBD1 (6 bases). Trimming took off 2 bases at V and 4 bases at J, with 15 bases between the two ends. There are 16 residues in the CDR3. Germline values: CDR1 MNHNY, CDR2 SVGAGI (reference sequence). CDR3 in amino acids: CASSYLQGSAYNEQFF. CDR3 in DNA: TGTGCCAGCAGTTACCTACAGGGTAGTGCGTACAATGAGCAGTTCTTC.

The rearrangement joins TRBV7-3 to TRBJ2-7; D is unclear. Trimming stripped 5 bases from V and 1 base from J, with 9 bases between. CDR1 SGHTA and CDR2 FQGTGA come from the germline V gene. The CDR3 runs to 13 residues. In DNA form, the CDR3 reads TGTGCCAGCAGCCTCCAGCAGTCCTACGAGCAGTACTTC. Its protein product is CASSLQQSYEQYF.

J is TRBJ2-7 and V is TRBV9, with 12 bases aligning to TRBD1. The CDR3 is made up of 15 amino acids. In germline, CDR1 is SGDLS, CDR2 YYNGEE. V lost 3 bases to trimming and J lost 2 bases; unmatched junction nucleotides: 3. The CDR3 here is CASSGRDRGPYEQYF. The CDR3 DNA sequence: TGTGCCAGCAGCGGCCGGGACAGGGGGCCCTACGAGCAGTACTTC.

This clone was recorded once. The chain links TRBV27 to TRBJ2-1; D is unresolved. The germline CDR1 and CDR2 sequences are MNHEY and SMNVEV (reference sequence). CDR3 length: 13 amino acids. Trimming took off 3 bases at V and 9 bases at J, with 12 bases between the two ends. This CDR3 is CASSFGGSGEQFF. The CDR3 DNA follows: TGTGCCAGCAGTTTTGGTGGTAGTGGTGAGCAGTTCTTC.

This chain uses TRBV15 with TRBJ2-7, with unresolved D. V was pared by 1 base and J by 0 bases, with 10 bases between. In germline, CDR1 is LNHNV, CDR2 YYDKDF (reference sequence). CDR3 length: 15 residues. CDR3 DNA sequence: TGTGCCACCAGCAGAGGCTCAGCGAACTCCTACGAGCAGTACTTC. Its protein product is CATSRGSANSYEQYF.

This sequence joins TRBV7-8 and TRBJ2-3; TRBD2 matches at 7 bases. Losses at the gene ends were 5 bases for V and 2 bases for J; bases not matched to a gene: 10. CDR1 is SGHVS and CDR2 is FQNEAQ in the germline V gene. The length of the CDR3 is 16 residues. CDR3 sequence: CASSLLPAGITDTQYF. Here the CDR3 DNA reads TGTGCCAGCAGCCTTCTTCCAGCGGGGATCACAGATACGCAGTATTTT.

The chain employs TRBV9 and TRBJ2-3, with 9 positions matching TRBD2. This CDR3 has 18 amino acids. J was trimmed by 4 bases and V by 2 bases; bases with no gene match: 14. Germline V gene sequence: CDR1 SGDLS, CDR2 YYNGEE. CDR3 loop: CASSVPLTLAGTSDTQYF. In DNA form, the CDR3 reads TGTGCCAGCAGCGTTCCTTTAACACTAGCGGGCACGTCAGATACGCAGTATTTT.

V is TRBV21-1 and J is TRBJ1-5; the D call TRBD1 from the table was never checked on the DNA. TRBV21-1 is a documented pseudogene. The CDR3 is 16 residues long. CDR3 nucleotide sequence: TGTGCCAGCAGCAAAGACGTGGCAGGTCACAATCAGCCCCAGCATTTT. Translating gives CASSKDVAGHNQPQHF.

The V call is TRBV27, the J call TRBJ2-5; 11 bases line up with TRBD2. The CDR3 is made up of 14 amino acids. With V trimmed by 0 bases and J by 7 bases, 1 base remained unmatched. Germline CDR1 is MNHEY and CDR2 is SMNVEV (reference sequence). DNA of the CDR3: TGTGCCAGCAGTTTATCCCTAGCGGGAGGGACCCAGTACTTC. Translation gives CASSLSLAGGTQYF.

The chain recombines TRBV29-1 with TRBJ2-1; 7 bases map to TRBD2. In germline, CDR1 is SQVTM, CDR2 ANQGSEA. J lost 4 bases, V lost 0 bases, and 9 bases had no gene match. CDR3 length equals 16 residues. The CDR3 coding sequence is TGCAGCGTTGAAGATCCCGAGCGGGAAGGTTACAATGAGCAGTTCTTC. Translated, it gives CSVEDPEREGYNEQFF.

The chain recombines TRBV23-1 with TRBJ1-6; D unclear. TRBV23-1 is treated as an ORF (open reading frame) with a function not yet certain. This CDR3 contains 18 residues. Trimming took 0 bases from V and 9 from J, leaving 21 bases between them. This CDR3 is CASSQSCVGRFSFSPLHF. The CDR3 coding sequence is TGCGCCAGCAGTCAATCTTGTGTGGGCAGATTTTCCTTTTCACCCCTCCACTTT.

This clone was seen once. The genes are TRBV7-8 and TRBJ2-3, with 8 bases aligning to TRBD1. Germline CDR1 and CDR2: SGHVS and FQNEAQ. The J segment lost 0 bases and the V segment lost 4 bases, leaving 3 bases of the junction unmatched. The CDR3 extends over 15 amino acids. CDR3 protein: CASSSTGGSTDTQYF. CDR3 nucleotides: TGTGCCAGCAGCTCTACAGGGGGAAGCACAGATACGCAGTATTTT.

V is TRBV18 and J is TRBJ1-1; tentative D call: TRBD1 (5 bases). V was shortened by 3 bases and J by 7 bases, with 12 bases between the two germline ends. The CDR3 has 13 amino acids. In germline, CDR1 is KGHSH, CDR2 LQKENI. The CDR3 DNA follows: TGTGCCAGCTCACCCGGGACCTATAATGAAGCTTTCTTT. Protein product: CASSPGTYNEAFF.

This chain uses TRBV6-5 with TRBJ1-2; D unclear. Trimming removed 0 bases at V and 3 bases at J, with 5 bases between. CDR3 size: 13 residues. CDR1 is MNHEY and CDR2 is SVGAGI in the germline V gene. CDR3 coding DNA: TGTGCCAGCAGTTACTCGTCGTACTATGGCTACACCTTC. Its protein is CASSYSSYYGYTF.

The CDR3 protein is CASSIRTGDLIDYGYTF. The CDR3 nucleotides are TGTGCCAGCAGTATTCGGACAGGGGACTTAATCGACTATGGCTACACCTTC. The genes are TRBV2 and TRBJ1-2; 9 bases match TRBD1. This CDR3 has 17 residues. Germline V gene sequence: CDR1 SNHLY, CDR2 FYNNEI. The J segment lost 3 bases and the V segment lost 5 bases, leaving 13 bases of the junction unmatched.

The chain links TRBV10-1 to TRBJ2-7; 9 bases are shared with TRBD1. V dropped 8 bases and J dropped 1; count of bases not matched to a gene: 9. This CDR3 has 15 residues. Germline V gene lookup returns CDR1 WNHNN and CDR2 SYGVQD (reference sequence). The CDR3 spells CASSRDRDESYEQYF. Written as DNA, the CDR3 is TGCGCCAGCTCCCGGGACAGGGATGAATCCTACGAGCAGTACTTC.

The rearrangement joins TRBV6-1 to TRBJ2-5, with TRBD2 as a possible D gene (6 bases). The CDR3 spans 15 residues. Germline CDR1 is MNHNS and CDR2 is SASEGT. Between the trimmed V and J ends, which lost 1 base and 1 base, there was a span of 10 bases. The CDR3 protein is CASSEVAAAQETQYF. The DNA of the CDR3 is TGTGCCAGCAGTGAAGTAGCGGCAGCCCAAGAGACCCAGTACTTC.

The chain has TRBV5-6 and TRBJ2-7, with 14 bases that match TRBD2. V dropped 4 bases and J dropped 6; count of bases not matched to a gene: 6. Looked up from germline, CDR1 is SGHDT and CDR2 is YYEEEE. CDR3 size: 15 residues. The CDR3 region is CASSTGLAGGIEQYF. The CDR3 nucleotides read TGTGCCAGCAGCACCGGACTAGCGGGAGGAATCGAGCAGTACTTC.